This is a list of T cell receptor beta chains from one sample in a study of OX40 agonist ivuxolimab in advanced cancers. This table comes from immunoSEQ multiplex PCR, and its TCRdb copy is limited to in-frame clones, with some not included. Seen here are about 94,000 clones, roughly 91% observed once, and the top ten hold around 0.28%. The source material was CD4+ or CD8+ T cells sorted from blood, sampled in a trial of the OX40 agonist ivuxolimab. These receptors came from an adult with an advanced solid tumor such as melanoma, head and neck, liver or kidney cancer. Each CDR3 is given with its conserved first and last residue. The D gene is left open where the match is weak. Not every row has a clone size; where given, it reads once, few, many or a size class.

TRBJ1-3	-	TRBD1	TRBV5-1	TGCGCCAGCAGCTCTTTACAGGGGTCCTCTGGAAACACCATATATTTT	CASSSLQGSSGNTIYF
TRBJ1-3	-	-	TRBV19	TGTGCCACGAAGTCGGGGCGGGATGGAAACACCATATATTTT	CATKSGRDGNTIYF
TRBJ2-1	-	TRBD2	TRBV19	TGTGCCAGTAGTGTAGCTTTGGGGGGGGGCAATGAGCAGTTCTTC	CASSVALGGGNEQFF
TRBJ1-2	-	-	TRBV6-5	TGTGCCAGCAGTTACCAGGGTCGGAACTATGGCTACACCTTC	CASSYQGRNYGYTF
TRBJ2-1	once	TRBD1	TRBV5-1	TGCGCCAGCAGCTTGGAGGGGGCATCCTACAATGAGCAGTTCTTC	CASSLEGASYNEQFF
TRBJ1-2	-	TRBD1	TRBV7-2	TGTGCCAGCAGCCCAGCAGGGGGGTCGGGCTATGGCTACACCTTC	CASSPAGGSGYGYTF
TRBJ1-2	-	-	TRBV30	TGTGCCTGGAGGCCACAGGTTCTCTATGGCTACACCTTC	CAWRPQVLYGYTF
TRBJ1-3	-	-	TRBV27	TGTGCCAGCAGTTCCCCGCGGGGGGAAAGCTCTGGAAACACCATATATTTT	CASSSPRGESSGNTIYF
TRBJ2-7	-	TRBD1	TRBV18	TGTGCCAGCTCCCCGCCGGGACAGGGGCTTCTCTACGAGCAGTACTTC	CASSPPGQGLLYEQYF
TRBJ1-1	-	-	TRBV6-1	TGTGCCAGCTTACCTTCAGGGAGTCGGAACACTGAAGCTTTCTTT	CASLPSGSRNTEAFF
TRBJ1-1	-	-	TRBV18	TGTGCCAGCTCACCAACAGGGTGGATAACTGAAGCTTTCTTT	CASSPTGWITEAFF
TRBJ2-1	-	-	TRBV18	TGTGCCAGCTCACCAGGGGGGACTCGTTACAATGAGCAGTTCTTC	CASSPGGTRYNEQFF
TRBJ2-1	-	-	TRBV9	TGTGCCAGCAGCGTAGGAAGCCAGGCGGGTGAGCAGTTCTTC	CASSVGSQAGEQFF
TRBJ2-7	-	-	TRBV18	TGTGCCAGCTCACCACAACTGGCAGGTAAAAGCTACGAGCAGTACTTC	CASSPQLAGKSYEQYF
TRBJ1-3	-	-	TRBV7-9	TGTGCCAGCAGCCCTTACGTGTCTGGAAACACCATATATTTT	CASSPYVSGNTIYF
TRBJ1-4	once	-	TRBV4-1	TGCGCCAGCAGCCAAGGCGACAGGCCGGGCGATGAAAAACTGTTTTTT	CASSQGDRPGDEKLFF
TRBJ1-1	few	-	TRBV7-3	TGTGCCAGCAGCTTAAAGGCCGGCGGGACTGAAGCTTTCTTT	CASSLKAGGTEAFF
TRBJ1-1	-	TRBD1	TRBV5-1	TGCGCCAGCCGCAACTCGGGGACAGGTTCGAACACTGAAGCTTTCTTT	CASRNSGTGSNTEAFF
TRBJ1-2	-	-	TRBV2	TGTGCCAGCAGTGAATATGGTGCAGGTGGCTACACCTTC	CASSEYGAGGYTF
TRBJ2-3	once	TRBD2	TRBV7-9	TGTGCCAGCAGCTTAGCGACCGGGGGGTCCGATACGCAGTATTTT	CASSLATGGSDTQYF
TRBJ2-1	-	-	TRBV28	TGTGCCAGCAGTTTATCCGGAGCCGGCCGCCATGAGCAGTTCTTC	CASSLSGAGRHEQFF
TRBJ1-1	-	-	TRBV10-3	TGTGCCATCAGTGATCGGCCGGGCAGGATGAACACTGAAGCTTTCTTT	CAISDRPGRMNTEAFF
TRBJ2-3	-	TRBD2	TRBV11-2	TGTGCCAGCAGCTGGGGGGGGAGGACAGATACGCAGTATTTT	CASSWGGRTDTQYF
TRBJ1-3	-	TRBD1	TRBV18	TGTGCCAGCTCACTACAGGGGGCGAGCTCTGGAAACACCATATATTTT	CASSLQGASSGNTIYF
TRBJ2-5	-	-	TRBV7-9	TGTGCCAGCAGCGCCGAGGAGACCCAGTACTTC	CASSAEETQYF
TRBJ2-7	-	TRBD2	TRBV7-8	TGTGCCAGCAGCTTAGTAGTAACGGGGGGGCCCAACGAGCAGTACTTC	CASSLVVTGGPNEQYF
TRBJ2-3	-	-	TRBV7-2	TGTGCCAGCAGCTACGGACTCGGTCAGGGTACGCAGTATTTT	CASSYGLGQGTQYF
TRBJ2-1	-	-	TRBV5-6	TGTGCCAGCAGCCTGTTGGGGGGAACAAGACACAATGAGCAGTTCTTC	CASSLLGGTRHNEQFF